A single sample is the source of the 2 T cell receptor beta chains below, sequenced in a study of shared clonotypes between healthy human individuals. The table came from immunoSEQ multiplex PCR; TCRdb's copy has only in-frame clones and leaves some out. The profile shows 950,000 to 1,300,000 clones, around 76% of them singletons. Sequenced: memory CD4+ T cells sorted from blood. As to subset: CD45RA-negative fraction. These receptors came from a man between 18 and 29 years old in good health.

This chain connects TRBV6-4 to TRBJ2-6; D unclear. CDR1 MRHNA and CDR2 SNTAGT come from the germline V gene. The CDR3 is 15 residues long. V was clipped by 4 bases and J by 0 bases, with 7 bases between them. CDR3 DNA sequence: TGTGCCAGCAGTGTAGGGAACTCTGGGGCCAACGTCCTGACTTTC. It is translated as CASSVGNSGANVLTF.

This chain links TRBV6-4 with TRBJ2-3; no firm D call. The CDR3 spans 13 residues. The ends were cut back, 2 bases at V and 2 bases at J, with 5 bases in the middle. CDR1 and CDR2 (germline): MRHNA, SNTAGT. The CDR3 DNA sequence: TGTGCCAGCAGTGACAGACCCACAGATACGCAGTATTTT. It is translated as CASSDRPTDTQYF.